These 22 T cell receptor beta chains came from one sample sequenced in a study of control samples from healthy donors and cancer patients. Profiling relied on immunoSEQ multiplex PCR, and the TCRdb table lists in-frame clones only, not all of them. This table has under 15,000 clones, approximately 87% appearing once. Sequences were obtained from formalin-fixed, paraffin-embedded tissue. The receptors stem from a male donor with melanoma.

Turning to this clone: The sample carries other DNA sequences with the same CDR3. This chain uses TRBV7-8 with TRBJ1-5; no reliable D call. V was trimmed by 1 base and J by 6 bases, leaving 13 bases between them. This CDR3 has 15 residues. The V gene's germline CDR1 is SGHVS and CDR2 FQNEAQ. CDR3 DNA: TGTGCCAGCAGCTTAGGGACGGCGCGCGGTCAGCCCCAGCATTTT. This codes for CASSLGTARGQPQHF.

The chain is built from TRBV9 and TRBJ1-2; tentatively, D is TRBD1 (5 bases). CDR1 and CDR2 from the germline V gene are SGDLS and YYNGEE. This CDR3 has 14 amino acids. V shed 0 bases and J shed 5 bases, with 11 bases lying between them. CDR3 bases: TGTGCCAGCAGCGTAGGAGGGACCAGTTATGGCTACACCTTC. Amino acid sequence: CASSVGGTSYGYTF.

CDR3 region: CASTATGAPGYTF. In DNA form, the CDR3 reads TGTGCCAGTACCGCCACGGGGGCTCCCGGCTACACCTTC. The chain uses TRBV19 and TRBJ1-2, with D maybe TRBD1 (6 bases). The V end was cut by 7 bases, the J end by 8 bases, with 17 bases between. The germline V gene has CDR1 LNHDA and CDR2 SQIVND (reference sequence). CDR3 length: 13 amino acids. The whole variable domain, filled in from reference TRBV19 and TRBJ1-2, reads DGGITQSPKYLFRKEGQNVTLSCEQNLNHDAMYWYRQDPGQGLRLIYYSQIVNDFQKGDIAEGYSVSREKKESFPLTVTSAQKNPTAFYLCASTATGAPGYTFGSGTRLTVV.

The V call is TRBV4-2, the J call TRBJ1-1; TRBD1 aligns across 7 bases. V gave up 1 base and J gave up 0 bases; unmatched junction bases: 8. Germline assignment: CDR1 LGHNA and CDR2 YNFKEQ. This CDR3 comprises 17 residues. The CDR3 region has the DNA TGTGCCAGCAGCCAAGCTTCAGGGGGGAGAATGAACACTGAAGCTTTCTTT. Amino acids: CASSQASGGRMNTEAFF.

The V and J genes are TRBV7-2 and TRBJ1-6; no firm D call. Germline V lookup: CDR1 SGHTA, CDR2 FQGNSA. Trimming took off 5 bases at V and 7 bases at J, with 9 bases between the two ends. There are 13 residues in the CDR3. The CDR3 coding sequence is TGTGCCAGCAGCAGGGAATTCAATTCACCCCTCCACTTT. This encodes CASSREFNSPLHF.

In DNA form, the CDR3 reads TGTGCCAGCAGCCAGAACATAGAGCGGGAGGGAGATACGCAGTATTTT. It translates to CASSQNIEREGDTQYF. The chain has TRBV4-2 and TRBJ2-3; 10 nucleotides agree with TRBD2. The germline V gene encodes CDR1 LGHNA and CDR2 YNFKEQ. This CDR3 spans 16 amino acids. With 3 bases clipped from V and 5 bases from J, the junction kept 8 bases outside the gene matches.

J is TRBJ2-1 and V is TRBV6-5; D remains ambiguous. This CDR3 contains 16 residues. Between the trimmed V and J ends, which lost 4 bases and 3 bases, there was a span of 16 bases. Germline V gene lookup returns CDR1 MNHEY and CDR2 SVGAGI. This CDR3 is CASSWVDGPIYNEQFF. The CDR3 region has the DNA TGTGCCAGCAGTTGGGTAGATGGACCGATCTACAATGAGCAGTTCTTC.

The rearrangement uses TRBV4-2 and TRBJ1-2, with D hard to call. The V end was cut by 4 bases, the J end by 3 bases, with 9 bases between. The CDR3 sequence is 13 residues long. The germline gives CDR1 LGHNA, CDR2 YNFKEQ. CDR3 sequence: CASSPESHYGYTF. CDR3 sequence (DNA): TGTGCCAGCAGCCCAGAATCACACTATGGCTACACCTTC.

The chain recombines TRBV6-2 or TRBV6-3 with TRBJ2-7; D unresolved. The germline gives CDR1 MNHEY, CDR2 SVGEGT. The CDR3 covers 13 residues. Deletions cut 2 bases from V and 2 bases from J, with 7 bases between. The CDR3 DNA reads TGTGCCAGCAGTTACGGCGGAACCTACGAGCAGTACGTC. Residues: CASSYGGTYEQYV.

Of note for this clone: One end of the junction varies from germline; a read error may be responsible. DNA for the CDR3: TGTGCCAGCAGTTACGTACAGGGGGTTTATGACACTGGGGAGCTGTTTTTT. The encoded protein is CASSYVQGVYDTGELFF. The chain is built from TRBV6-2 or TRBV6-3 and TRBJ2-2, with TRBD1 matching 8 bases. This CDR3 is 17 amino acids long. The germline gives CDR1 MNHEY, CDR2 SVGEGT.

This chain uses TRBV10-3 with TRBJ2-3; weak D call: TRBD2 (6 bases). CDR1 and CDR2 (germline): ENHRY, SYGVKD. V was clipped by 2 bases and J by 2 bases, with 11 bases between them. The length of the CDR3 is 15 residues. CDR3 nucleotides: TGTGCCATCAGTGAGGTTAGCGGAATCACAGATACGCAGTATTTT. Encoded protein: CAISEVSGITDTQYF.

Notes on this clone: The germline gene is not matched at one end of the junction; a read error may be the cause. The rearrangement uses TRBV7-9 and TRBJ1-1; tentative D call: TRBD1 (5 bases). The germline gives CDR1 SEHNR, CDR2 FQNEAQ (reference sequence). The CDR3 is 15 amino acids. CDR3 bases: TGTGCCAGCACCTTATATGGGACGGACTACACTGAAGCTTTCTTT. This encodes CASTLYGTDYTEAFF.

The V call is TRBV30, the J call TRBJ1-2; a weak D match, TRBD1 (5 bases). The CDR3 has 17 residues. Between the trimmed V and J ends, which lost 3 bases and 6 bases, there was a span of 26 bases. Per germline, CDR1 GTSNPN and CDR2 SVGIG (reference sequence). CDR3 in amino acids: CAWSDSLGPTITNGYTF. As DNA, the CDR3 is TGTGCCTGGAGCGATTCATTGGGACCGACGATTACAAATGGCTACACCTTC.

The chain has TRBV19 and TRBJ2-3, with D perhaps matching TRBD1 (5 bases). Germline lookup yields CDR1 LNHDA and CDR2 SQIVND (reference sequence). With 5 bases removed from V and 3 bases from J, the gap between germline ends came to 21 bases. The CDR3 covers 17 residues. For the CDR3, the DNA is TGTGCCAGTAGTCCCAAAAGACAGACCAAACGAACAGATACGCAGTATTTT. It encodes CASSPKRQTKRTDTQYF. Supplemented by reference TRBV19 and TRBJ2-3, the full variable domain reads DGGITQSPKYLFRKEGQNVTLSCEQNLNHDAMYWYRQDPGQGLRLIYYSQIVNDFQKGDIAEGYSVSREKKESFPLTVTSAQKNPTAFYLCASSPKRQTKRTDTQYFGPGTRLTVL.

The chain joins TRBV7-6 to TRBJ2-1; 8 bases fit TRBD2. Germline CDR1 and CDR2: SGHVS and FNYEAQ. This CDR3 contains 16 residues. J was trimmed by 4 bases and V by 1 base; bases with no gene match: 6. CDR3 nucleotides: TGTGCCAGCAGCTTAGTTATAGCGGGAATATACAATGAGCAGTTCTTC. Its protein is CASSLVIAGIYNEQFF.

The chain recombines TRBV25-1 with TRBJ1-6; D is perhaps TRBD1 (6 bases). Germline V gene data show CDR1 as MGHDK and CDR2 as SYGVNS. This CDR3 region has 17 residues. V was trimmed by 8 bases and J by 7 bases, leaving 24 bases between them. The CDR3 protein is CASCTTGLFGGNSPLHF. Here the CDR3 DNA reads TGTGCCAGCTGTACAACAGGGTTGTTTGGGGGAAATTCACCCCTCCACTTT.

This rearrangement joins TRBV6-5 to TRBJ1-1, with D unclear. This CDR3 contains 15 residues. The V gene's germline CDR1 is MNHEY and CDR2 SVGAGI. Trimming shortened V by 4 bases and J by 0 bases, and 12 bases separated the two germline ends. Written as DNA, the CDR3 is TGTGCCAGCAGTTCCCCCAGGAGCATGAACACTGAAGCTTTCTTT. Translation gives CASSSPRSMNTEAFF.

The gene calls are TRBV19 and TRBJ1-1; D is undetermined. V lost 0 bases and J 11 bases, leaving 13 bases between the germline ends. This CDR3 spans 13 amino acids. Germline CDR1 is LNHDA and CDR2 is SQIVND (reference sequence). The DNA of the CDR3 is TGTGCCAGTAGTATAGATCTACGTGCCCGGGCTTTCTTT. This codes for CASSIDLRARAFF.

J is TRBJ2-3 and V is TRBV12-3 or TRBV12-4; TRBD1 is a possible D gene (5 bases). The V and J ends lost 6 bases and 4 bases respectively, with 11 bases between them. This CDR3 region has 13 residues. In DNA form, the CDR3 reads TGTGCCAGCAGCGATACAGGCCCAGATACGCAGTATTTT. It is translated as CASSDTGPDTQYF.

The table lists this clone with a few counts. The J gene is TRBJ2-3, the V gene TRBV9, with D possibly being TRBD2 (6 bases). With 3 bases removed from V and 1 base from J, the gap between germline ends came to 18 bases. The CDR3 runs to 17 residues. Germline CDR1 is SGDLS and CDR2 is YYNGEE. Written as DNA, the CDR3 is TGTGCCAGCAGCGCCGGACGACTAGGTCGTGGCACAGATACGCAGTATTTT. Translation: CASSAGRLGRGTDTQYF.

The V gene is TRBV9, the J gene TRBJ1-1; D not resolved. The germline V and J ends were trimmed by 0 bases and 0 bases, with 9 bases remaining between them. The CDR3 consists of 15 residues. Germline V CDR1 and CDR2: SGDLS, YYNGEE. CDR3 nucleotides: TGTGCCAGCAGCGTAGTAGGAGGACTGAACACTGAAGCTTTCTTT. This codes for CASSVVGGLNTEAFF.

CDR3 nucleotides: TGTGCCAGCAGCCCGGGGGGCGCATATACCTACGAGCAGTACTTC. Translated, it gives CASSPGGAYTYEQYF. The rearrangement uses TRBV3-1 (or the pseudogene TRBV3-2) and TRBJ2-7, with D possibly TRBD2 on 7 matching bases. Between the trimmed V and J ends, which lost 4 bases and 2 bases, there was a span of 15 bases. The length of the CDR3 is 15 residues. The germline V gene encodes CDR1 LGHDT and CDR2 YNNKEL (reference sequence).